Below are 15 T cell receptor beta chains sequenced from a single sample in a study of somatic mutations in cytotoxic T cells in rheumatoid arthritis (TCRdb year 2017). The library came from the immunoSEQ multiplex PCR assay. Sourced from immuneACCESS, this table was stored by TCRdb with only in-frame sequences that have V and J called. A share of the clones is absent; for the studies checked, an unresolved V gene accounts for under half, and the remainder has no known explanation. The sample data list 20,000 or so clones, and 85% of these were observed just once. The ten largest clones take up around 7% of the sample. The sample taken for sequencing was CD8+ T cells sorted from blood. All receptors come from a middle-aged woman with rheumatoid arthritis.

This chain uses TRBV29-1 with TRBJ2-7, with TRBD1 matching 9 bases. The V and J ends lost 2 bases and 3 bases, in that order; junction bases with no gene match: 5. The CDR3 extends over 14 amino acids. The germline CDR1 and CDR2 sequences are SQVTM and ANQGSEA. The CDR3 DNA sequence: TGCAGCGTTGAACCGGGACAGGGAGGCTACGAGCAGTACTTC. It is translated as CSVEPGQGGYEQYF.

The chain employs TRBV5-1 and TRBJ2-2; 7 nucleotides align to TRBD1. This CDR3 is 16 amino acids long. Germline CDR1 reads SGHRS; CDR2 reads YFSETQ. The ends lost 4 bases at V and 5 bases at J; junction bases unmatched: 11. CDR3 residues: CASSPGQETLTGELFF. CDR3 DNA sequence: TGCGCCAGCAGCCCTGGACAGGAGACGTTGACCGGGGAGCTGTTTTTT.

V usage is TRBV19 and J usage is TRBJ2-1, with TRBD1 matching over 7 bases. J lost 0 bases, V lost 5 bases, and 7 bases had no gene match. Germline loops: CDR1 LNHDA, CDR2 SQIVND (reference sequence). CDR3 size: 16 residues. As DNA, the CDR3 is TGTGCCAGTAGTCCCGAGGGACAGAGCTCCTACAATGAGCAGTTCTTC. This translates into CASSPEGQSSYNEQFF.

V usage is TRBV6-5 and J usage is TRBJ2-7; a weak D match, TRBD1 (5 bases). Trimming shortened V by 6 bases and J by 1 base, and 16 bases separated the two germline ends. The CDR3 totals 15 residues. CDR1 and CDR2 (germline): MNHEY, SVGAGI. For the CDR3, the DNA is TGTGCCAGCAGACCGGCCAGGGAACTATCCTACGAGCAGTACTTC. Its translation: CASRPARELSYEQYF.

The V and J genes are TRBV27 and TRBJ2-2; D is perhaps TRBD2 (6 bases). V was clipped by 10 bases and J by 4 bases, with 16 bases between them. The CDR3 sequence is 14 residues long. CDR1 MNHEY and CDR2 SMNVEV come from the germline V gene (reference sequence). The CDR3 sequence is CATTAGRSTGELFF. The CDR3 bases are TGTGCCACTACCGCAGGGAGGTCCACCGGGGAGCTGTTTTTT.

CDR3 protein: CASSPGTNTEAFF. In DNA, the CDR3 is TGTGCCAGCAGCCCGGGGACAAACACTGAAGCTTTCTTT. The rearrangement joins TRBV5-6 to TRBJ1-1, with D tentatively TRBD1 (6 bases). Germline values: CDR1 SGHDT, CDR2 YYEEEE. V lost 4 bases and J 2 bases, leaving 9 bases between the germline ends. The CDR3 runs to 13 residues.

This chain connects TRBV5-6 to TRBJ2-1, with 9 bases lining up with TRBD1. Trimming took 4 bases from V and 5 from J; bases not matched to a gene: 1. This CDR3 contains 13 residues. From germline, CDR1 is SGHDT and CDR2 YYEEEE. The CDR3 nucleotides read TGTGCCAGCAGCAGGACAGGGGACAATGAGCAGTTCTTC. Translation: CASSRTGDNEQFF.

The chain uses TRBV27 and TRBJ1-2, with D hard to call. Germline-derived CDR1 and CDR2 are MNHEY and SMNVEV (reference sequence). V lost 6 bases to trimming and J lost 0 bases, with 14 bases between them. CDR3 length equals 15 residues. This CDR3 reads CASRAHQAANYGYTF. The CDR3 DNA reads TGTGCCAGCAGAGCCCATCAAGCGGCTAACTATGGCTACACCTTC.

J is TRBJ2-5 and V is TRBV13; D not resolved. The better agreement between TRBJ2-7 and the DNA end casts doubt on the J call. CDR1 PRHDT and CDR2 FYEKMQ come from the germline V gene (reference sequence). The CDR3 sequence is 13 residues long. In nucleotides, the CDR3 is TGTGCCAGCAGCTTGGAGTCTTCCGACGAGCAGTACTTC. This sequence encodes CASSLESSDEQYF.

The chain is built from TRBV13 and TRBJ1-1, with TRBD1 matching 8 bases. Trimming cost V 5 bases and J 5 bases; bases outside gene matches: 7. CDR1 PRHDT and CDR2 FYEKMQ come from the germline V gene (reference sequence). This CDR3 region has 14 residues. CDR3 nucleotides: TGTGCCAGCAGCCCGCCGGACAGGGAGACTGAAGCTTTCTTT. Its protein product is CASSPPDRETEAFF.

The sample holds a few counts of this clone. The gene calls are TRBV6-1 and TRBJ2-7, with 9 bases lining up with TRBD1. The CDR3 spans 16 residues. The germline V gene has CDR1 MNHNS and CDR2 SASEGT. Trimming cost V 3 bases and J 1 base; bases outside gene matches: 7. Written as DNA, the CDR3 is TGTGCCAGCAGTGAGGATACCGGGACAGGGTCCTACGAGCAGTACTTC. Its protein product is CASSEDTGTGSYEQYF.

The chain combines TRBV13 with TRBJ1-2; D call uncertain. The CDR3 runs 16 residues. The V gene lost 3 bases and the J gene lost 6 bases, with 20 bases spanning the gap. The germline CDR1 and CDR2 sequences are PRHDT and FYEKMQ (reference sequence). The CDR3 DNA is TGTGCCAGCAGCTTCGGTAGACAATCGGTCTCTGATGGCTACACCTTC. Amino acid sequence: CASSFGRQSVSDGYTF.

The gene calls are TRBV11-2 and TRBJ2-7; maybe TRBD1 (5 bases). V gave up 3 bases and J gave up 6 bases, with 12 bases separating them. The CDR3 spans 13 residues. From germline, CDR1 is SGHAT and CDR2 FQNNGV. This CDR3 reads CASSFQQDGEQYF. The CDR3 nucleotides read TGTGCCAGCAGCTTTCAACAGGACGGCGAGCAGTACTTC.

This clone was counted once. V gene TRBV11-2 combines with J gene TRBJ2-2, with TRBD1 as a possible D gene (6 bases). Germline loops: CDR1 SGHAT, CDR2 FQNNGV. This CDR3 has 15 residues. V was clipped by 4 bases and J by 4 bases, with 13 bases between them. The CDR3 region has the DNA TGTGCCAGCAGCTCCTCAGGGGCGTCCACCGGGGAGCTGTTTTTT. Protein sequence: CASSSSGASTGELFF.

The V call is TRBV6-5, the J call TRBJ1-3; 7 bases are a match to TRBD1. Per germline, CDR1 MNHEY and CDR2 SVGAGI. This CDR3 contains 14 residues. The ends lost 2 bases at V and 2 bases at J; junction bases unmatched: 0. The CDR3, as DNA: TGTGCCAGCAGTTACGACAGGGCTGGAAACACCATATATTTT. This sequence encodes CASSYDRAGNTIYF.